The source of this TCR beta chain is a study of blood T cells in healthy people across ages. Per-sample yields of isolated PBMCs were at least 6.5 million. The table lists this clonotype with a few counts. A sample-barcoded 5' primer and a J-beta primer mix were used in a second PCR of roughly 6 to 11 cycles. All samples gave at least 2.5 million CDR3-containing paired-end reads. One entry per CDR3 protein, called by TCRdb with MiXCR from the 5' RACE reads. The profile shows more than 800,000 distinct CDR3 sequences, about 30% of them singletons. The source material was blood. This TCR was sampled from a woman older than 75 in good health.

The CDR3 region is CASSLSTTSAGELFF. The CDR3 region has the DNA TGTGCCAGCAGCTTAAGCACCACTAGCGCCGGGGAGCTGTTTTTT. The chain combines TRBV7-2 with TRBJ2-2; TRBD2 matches at 7 bases. The V gene's germline CDR1 is SGHTA and CDR2 FQGNSA. The CDR3 contains 15 residues. V dropped 2 bases and J dropped 6; count of bases not matched to a gene: 6.